These T cell receptor beta chains were read from a single sample in a study of T-cell memory formation after mild COVID-19. Each CDR3 protein is one row after TCRdb ran MiXCR on the 5' RACE reads. Found here are approximately 560,000 distinct CDR3 sequences, around a sixth of them singletons; the top ten hold 8.1%. The sample was PBMCs or a T cell subset sorted from them (not recorded which). The receptors here all came from an adult woman who had mild COVID-19 (a few samples of this study predate the infection). Cell type and time point are not known. Each CDR3 is given with its conserved first and last residue. D genes are given only for firm matches. For some rows the clone size is stated as once, few or many, or as a class when expanded; others skip it.

CDR3: CASSFGDNEQFF
DNA: TGTGCCAGCAGCTTTGGGGACAATGAGCAGTTCTTC
D: -
V: TRBV7-3
size: -
J: TRBJ2-1

CDR3: CASSLELGELFF
DNA: TGTGCCAGCAGCTTAGAGCTCGGGGAGCTGTTTTTT
D: -
V: TRBV7-3
size: many
J: TRBJ2-2

CDR3: CSVEGGYGYTF
DNA: TGCAGCGTTGAAGGGGGATATGGCTACACCTTC
D: -
V: TRBV29-1
size: -
J: TRBJ1-2

CDR3: CATSDPSGTSGATGELFF
DNA: TGTGCCACCAGTGACCCCTCCGGGACTAGCGGCGCAACCGGGGAGCTGTTTTTT
D: TRBD2
V: TRBV24-1
size: many
J: TRBJ2-2

CDR3: CASSLDGSVWNIQYF
DNA: TGTGCCAGCAGCTTGGACGGGAGTGTTTGGAACATTCAGTACTTC
D: -
V: TRBV7-2
size: -
J: TRBJ2-4

CDR3: CASSEAGAGGFEQYF
DNA: TGTGCCAGCAGTGAAGCAGGAGCGGGAGGGTTCGAGCAGTACTTC
D: TRBD2
V: TRBV6-1
size: many
J: TRBJ2-7

CDR3: CASSDQGAIGYTF
DNA: TGTGCCAGCAGTGATCAGGGGGCGATTGGCTACACCTTC
D: TRBD1
V: TRBV25-1
size: -
J: TRBJ1-2

CDR3: CASSSADLTVTDTQYF
DNA: TGTGCCAGCTCATCAGCGGACTTGACCGTCACAGATACGCAGTATTTT
D: -
V: TRBV18
size: few
J: TRBJ2-3

CDR3: CASSYSGATYEQYF
DNA: TGTGCCAGCAGTTATTCAGGGGCCACCTACGAGCAGTACTTC
D: -
V: TRBV6-5
size: -
J: TRBJ2-7

CDR3: CAISGTGSYEQYF
DNA: TGTGCCATCAGTGGGACAGGCTCCTACGAGCAGTACTTC
D: TRBD1
V: TRBV10-3
size: few
J: TRBJ2-7

CDR3: CASSKTPGLKNF
DNA: TGTGCCAGCAGCAAAACTCCAGGGCTTAAGAACTTC
D: -
V: TRBV11-3
size: few
J: TRBJ2-7

CDR3: CAISESNGEGYEQYF
DNA: TGTGCCATCAGTGAGTCGAACGGGGAAGGCTACGAGCAGTACTTC
D: -
V: TRBV10-3
size: few
J: TRBJ2-7

CDR3: CASSPPGRTDTQYF
DNA: TGTGCCAGCAGTCCACCCGGACGCACAGATACGCAGTATTTT
D: -
V: TRBV18
size: many
J: TRBJ2-3

CDR3: CASSYAGRPGTQYF
DNA: TGTGCCAGCAGTTACGCCGGACGACCTGGGACCCAGTACTTC
D: -
V: TRBV6-5
size: -
J: TRBJ2-5

CDR3: CASSSGLAGGGSDTQYF
DNA: TGTGCCAGCAGTTCCGGACTAGCGGGAGGGGGATCAGATACGCAGTATTTT
D: TRBD2
V: TRBV12-3/TRBV12-4
size: -
J: TRBJ2-3

CDR3: CASTQTVVGQGKVQAFF
DNA: TGTGCCAGCACCCAGACTGTCGTGGGACAGGGAAAGGTTCAGGCTTTCTTT
D: TRBD1
V: TRBV27
size: many
J: TRBJ1-1

CDR3: CASRERTSGGNEQFF
DNA: TGTGCCAGCAGGGAAAGGACTAGCGGGGGGAATGAGCAGTTCTTC
D: TRBD2
V: TRBV11-1
size: -
J: TRBJ2-1

CDR3: CASSQVQIGGLHF
DNA: TGTGCCAGCAGCCAAGTTCAGATCGGGGGCCTCCACTTT
D: -
V: TRBV3-1
size: -
J: TRBJ1-6

CDR3: CASSHPGRSYEQYF
DNA: TGTGCCAGCTCACATCCGGGTCGATCCTACGAGCAGTACTTC
D: -
V: TRBV18
size: -
J: TRBJ2-7

CDR3: CASNHRRTGGFF
DNA: TGTGCCAGCAACCACCGCCGGACAGGTGGGTTCTTC
D: TRBD1
V: TRBV12-3/TRBV12-4
size: few
J: TRBJ2-1

CDR3: CASSLGFSPDTQYF
DNA: TGCGCCAGCAGCCTTGGGTTCTCTCCGGATACGCAGTATTTT
D: -
V: TRBV4-1
size: few
J: TRBJ2-3

CDR3: CASSQGTERSTDTQYF
DNA: TGCGCCAGCAGCCAAGGAACGGAGCGGTCCACAGATACGCAGTATTTT
D: -
V: TRBV4-3
size: -
J: TRBJ2-3

CDR3: CASSARTGLDSAFF
DNA: TGTGCCAGCAGCGCCCGGACAGGACTCGACTCAGCTTTCTTT
D: TRBD1
V: TRBV9
size: many
J: TRBJ1-1

CDR3: CASSLALDAANTGELFF
DNA: TGCGCCAGCAGCTTGGCCCTGGACGCCGCGAACACCGGGGAGCTGTTTTTT
D: -
V: TRBV5-1
size: -
J: TRBJ2-2

CDR3: CASRNRDRPYEQYF
DNA: TGTGCCAGCCGGAACCGGGACAGACCCTACGAGCAGTACTTC
D: TRBD1
V: TRBV7-9
size: -
J: TRBJ2-7

CDR3: CASSPGGGQNIQYF
DNA: TGTGCCAGCAGCCCGGGGGGAGGCCAAAACATTCAGTACTTC
D: TRBD2
V: TRBV3-1
size: -
J: TRBJ2-4

CDR3: CASSVRAGGTGELFF
DNA: TGTGCCAGCAGCGTACGAGCGGGAGGGACCGGGGAGCTGTTTTTT
D: TRBD2
V: TRBV9
size: few
J: TRBJ2-2

CDR3: CASSLRTGTEAFF
DNA: TGCGCCAGCAGCTTGCGTACGGGCACTGAAGCTTTCTTT
D: -
V: TRBV5-1
size: many
J: TRBJ1-1

CDR3: CATGPRGRGANVLTF
DNA: TGTGCCACGGGCCCGAGGGGTCGGGGGGCCAACGTCCTGACTTTC
D: -
V: TRBV7-3
size: few
J: TRBJ2-6

CDR3: CASSPTGLTYLNEQFF
DNA: TGTGCCAGCAGCCCGACCGGGTTAACGTATCTCAATGAGCAGTTCTTC
D: -
V: TRBV9
size: few
J: TRBJ2-1

CDR3: CASSSSIAGGPTFNEQFF
DNA: TGTGCCAGCAGCTCTTCTATAGCGGGAGGGCCTACTTTCAATGAGCAGTTCTTC
D: TRBD2
V: TRBV13
size: -
J: TRBJ2-1

CDR3: CASSPTGGAYEQYF
DNA: TGTGCCAGCAGCCCCACCGGGGGGGCTTACGAGCAGTACTTC
D: TRBD2
V: TRBV11-2
size: many
J: TRBJ2-7

CDR3: CASSGTPGQGTAYEQYF
DNA: TGTGCCAGCAGCGGTACTCCCGGACAGGGAACGGCCTACGAGCAGTACTTC
D: TRBD1
V: TRBV28
size: -
J: TRBJ2-7